This passage covers 27 T cell receptor beta chains from one sample sequenced in a study of shared clonotypes between healthy human individuals. Sequencing was performed with immunoSEQ multiplex PCR; in TCRdb, only in-frame clones are kept and a portion is missing. There are about 1,800,000 clones in the sample; just under 95% occur only once, and roughly 1.2% lies in the top ten. CD8 cells regarded as naive lacked CD45RO, were positively chosen for CCR7, and omitted terminally differentiated effector memory CD45RA+ cells. The sample consisted of naive CD8+ T cells sorted from blood. These receptor sequences come from a man aged 18 to 29 in good health.

This clone was recorded a few times. Different DNA sequences within this sample yield the same CDR3. The CDR3 DNA reads as TGCGCCAGCAGCTTGGCGGGGAGCTCCTACAATGAGCAGTTCTTC. The encoded protein is CASSLAGSSYNEQFF. This sequence joins TRBV5-1 and TRBJ2-1, with a tentative D call TRBD2 (5 bases). The germline V gene has CDR1 SGHRS and CDR2 YFSETQ. CDR3 length: 15 residues. The ends were cut back, 0 bases at V and 0 bases at J, with 7 bases in the middle.

The CDR3 sequence is CASSLSRGRGEKLFF. The CDR3 coding sequence is TGTGCCAGCAGTTTATCAAGGGGGCGAGGTGAAAAACTGTTTTTT. The genes are TRBV27 and TRBJ1-4, with 7 nucleotides matching TRBD1. Germline trimming cut 0 bases from V and 7 bases from J; bases unmatched to any gene: 5. Looked up from germline, CDR1 is MNHEY and CDR2 is SMNVEV (reference sequence). The CDR3 runs to 15 residues.

Only a few counts were recorded for this clone. The chain links TRBV10-3 to TRBJ1-1; no clear D. Trimming left V 7 bases short and J 6 bases short, with 21 bases between. The CDR3 contains 15 residues. Germline V gene sequence: CDR1 ENHRY, CDR2 SYGVKD. In DNA, the CDR3 is TGTGCCATCAACGACCCCGCGTCCGGGAGAGCTGAAGCTTTCTTT. As protein: CAINDPASGRAEAFF.

This chain joins TRBV11-3 and TRBJ2-2; D is unresolved. Per germline, CDR1 SGHNT and CDR2 YENEEA. CDR3 length: 14 amino acids. Trimming shortened V by 5 bases and J by 5 bases, and 12 bases separated the two germline ends. CDR3 coding DNA: TGTGCCAGCAGCGATCGTATGAAAACCGGGGAGCTGTTTTTT. Its translation: CASSDRMKTGELFF.

The CDR3 sequence: CAISESVWGGELFF. CDR3 in DNA: TGTGCCATCAGTGAGTCGGTCTGGGGCGGGGAGCTGTTTTTT. The V and J genes are TRBV10-3 and TRBJ2-2, with unresolved D. CDR1 is ENHRY and CDR2 is SYGVKD in the germline V gene. V lost 0 bases and J lost 7, with 9 bases in between. CDR3 length: 14 residues.

The J gene is TRBJ2-3, the V gene TRBV15; 12 bases align to TRBD2. This CDR3 region has 18 residues. The V gene's germline CDR1 is LNHNV and CDR2 YYDKDF (reference sequence). Unmatched junction bases numbered 12, after V lost 5 bases and J lost 3 bases. The CDR3 nucleotides are TGTGCCACCAGCGACTCCCTCCTACTAGCGGGGGGAACAGATACGCAGTATTTT. This codes for CATSDSLLLAGGTDTQYF.

V and J are TRBV2 and TRBJ1-6; D gene unclear. The ends were cut back, 1 base at V and 9 bases at J, with 7 bases in the middle. CDR3 length: 13 residues. Germline CDR1 is SNHLY and CDR2 is FYNNEI. In DNA, the CDR3 is TGTGCCAGCAGTGAAGGCTATGGTTCACCCCTCCACTTT. Protein: CASSEGYGSPLHF.

V and J are TRBV19 and TRBJ1-2; perhaps TRBD1 as D (6 bases). The V and J ends lost 5 bases and 4 bases respectively, with 14 bases between them. Germline V gene sequence: CDR1 LNHDA, CDR2 SQIVND (reference sequence). The CDR3 loop spans 14 amino acids. CDR3 sequence (DNA): TGTGCCAGTAGTGTCCTCACAGGGCCCTATGGCTACACCTTC. Amino acid sequence: CASSVLTGPYGYTF.

This chain uses TRBV29-1 with TRBJ1-1; weak D call: TRBD1 (6 bases). CDR1 and CDR2 (germline): SQVTM, ANQGSEA. This CDR3 has 12 residues. V lost 4 bases, J lost 2 bases, and 8 bases lay in between. For the CDR3, the DNA is TGCAGCGTTGTAGGGACAAACACTGAAGCTTTCTTT. Its protein is CSVVGTNTEAFF.

V is TRBV30 and J is TRBJ2-7; no clear D gene. Germline assignment: CDR1 GTSNPN and CDR2 SVGIG (reference sequence). The CDR3 is 13 amino acids. V lost 3 bases, J lost 7 bases, and 16 bases lay in between. The CDR3 loop reads CAWSIGVLGEQYF. CDR3 DNA: TGTGCCTGGAGCATTGGCGTCTTGGGGGAGCAGTACTTC.

This sequence joins TRBV11-2 and TRBJ2-7; D remains unclear. The germline CDR1 and CDR2 sequences are SGHAT and FQNNGV. With 4 bases removed from V and 2 bases from J, the gap between germline ends came to 12 bases. CDR3 size: 14 residues. CDR3 loop: CASSYLYVAYEQYF. In DNA form, the CDR3 reads TGTGCCAGCAGCTACCTTTACGTGGCCTACGAGCAGTACTTC.

This clone showed up just once. V gene TRBV4-3 combines with J gene TRBJ2-2; TRBD2 aligns across 12 bases. Germline CDR1 LGHNA, CDR2 YSLEER. CDR3 size: 13 residues. V shed 8 bases, J shed 6 bases, and the junction held 1 base outside the gene matches. The CDR3 loop is CASLAGGPGELFF. CDR3 DNA: TGCGCCAGCCTAGCGGGAGGGCCCGGGGAGCTGTTTTTT.

The CDR3 nucleotides are TGTGCCAGCAGCCTCGTGTCGGGGGGAAAAGAGACCCAGTACTTC. This translates into CASSLVSGGKETQYF. The chain is built from TRBV6-5 and TRBJ2-5; 7 nucleotides line up with TRBD2. With V trimmed by 6 bases and J by 3 bases, 10 bases remained unmatched. CDR1 is MNHEY and CDR2 is SVGAGI in the germline V gene. The CDR3 spans 15 residues.

In its sample, this clone was seen a few times. The sample has other DNA sequences that encode this CDR3 too. The chain has TRBV27 and TRBJ1-5; D is uncertain. This CDR3 has 12 residues. Germline values: CDR1 MNHEY, CDR2 SMNVEV (reference sequence). V shed 3 bases and J shed 4 bases, with 4 bases lying between them. The CDR3 loop reads CASSFPNQPQHF. Here the CDR3 DNA reads TGTGCCAGCAGTTTCCCAAATCAGCCCCAGCATTTT.

The chain uses TRBV10-2 and TRBJ2-5, with D possibly being TRBD1 (6 bases). Germline V CDR1 and CDR2: WSHSY, SAAADI. CDR3 size: 13 residues. Trimming cost V 1 base and J 5 bases, with 8 bases left between them. DNA of the CDR3: TGCGCCAGCAGTGAGTGGGACACGGAGACCCAGTACTTC. Protein product: CASSEWDTETQYF.

For the CDR3, the DNA is TGCGCCAGCAGCCAAACGGCTAGCGGCACCTACGAGCAGTACTTC. It specifies CASSQTASGTYEQYF. The genes are TRBV4-1 and TRBJ2-7; 7 nucleotides match TRBD2. CDR1 and CDR2 (germline): MGHRA, YSYEKL. V lost 2 bases and J lost 2; bases outside the gene matches: 6. This CDR3 region has 15 residues.

The rearrangement links TRBV9 to TRBJ2-2; 8 bases agree with TRBD1. The V gene end was trimmed by 3 bases and the J gene end by 3 bases; junction bases not matched to a gene: 4. This CDR3 is built from 15 residues. CDR1 and CDR2 (germline): SGDLS, YYNGEE. In DNA form, the CDR3 reads TGTGCCAGCAGCGAAGACAGGGGTGACACCGGGGAGCTGTTTTTT. The encoded protein is CASSEDRGDTGELFF.

This clone was observed once. The chain couples TRBV7-9 to TRBJ2-7, with TRBD2 identical over 9 bases. The trim removed 8 bases at V and 3 bases at J, leaving 2 bases unmatched. This CDR3 has 12 amino acids. Germline V gene sequence: CDR1 SEHNR, CDR2 FQNEAQ (reference sequence). CDR3 sequence: CASEREDYEQYF. The CDR3 DNA reads as TGTGCCAGCGAGCGGGAGGACTACGAGCAGTACTTC.

The V gene is TRBV27, the J gene TRBJ2-1; tentatively, D is TRBD1 or TRBD2 (5 bases each). The CDR3 covers 17 residues. Germline loops: CDR1 MNHEY, CDR2 SMNVEV (reference sequence). V dropped 3 bases and J dropped 4 bases, with 19 bases sitting between them. The CDR3 DNA is TGTGCCAGCAGTTTTTCCGTTGAGGGGCCCAAATACAATGAGCAGTTCTTC. It codes for CASSFSVEGPKYNEQFF.

The V and J genes are TRBV5-1 and TRBJ2-3; D possibly uses TRBD1 or TRBD2 (6 bases each). Trimming removed 5 bases at V and 1 base at J, with 20 bases between. The germline V gene has CDR1 SGHRS and CDR2 YFSETQ. CDR3 length: 17 amino acids. CDR3 amino acids: CASSEEFLRGGTDTQYF. CDR3 coding DNA: TGCGCCAGCAGTGAAGAATTCCTGAGGGGGGGCACAGATACGCAGTATTTT.

This chain links TRBV11-3 with TRBJ1-5; D unclear. Per germline, CDR1 SGHNT and CDR2 YENEEA. The CDR3 runs to 15 residues. V dropped 5 bases and J dropped 4 bases, with 15 bases sitting between them. CDR3 amino acids: CASSLRNPINQPQHF. For the CDR3, the DNA is TGTGCCAGCAGCCTCCGGAACCCGATAAATCAGCCCCAGCATTTT.

Notes on this clone: The sample contains more than one DNA sequence encoding this CDR3. This rearrangement joins TRBV5-1 to TRBJ2-7; a possible D gene is TRBD1 (5 bases). The CDR3 loop spans 13 amino acids. V gave up 2 bases and J gave up 2 bases, with 8 bases separating them. Germline loops: CDR1 SGHRS, CDR2 YFSETQ. This CDR3 is CASSFGRAYEQYF. CDR3 coding DNA: TGCGCCAGCAGCTTTGGCAGGGCCTACGAGCAGTACTTC.

The CDR3 DNA follows: TGTGCCAGCAGTTGGGAGCCCGGGGAGCTGTTTTTT. Protein product: CASSWEPGELFF. V and J are TRBV5-4 and TRBJ2-2, with D perhaps TRBD2 (5 bases). There are 12 residues in the CDR3. V was shortened by 5 bases and J by 6 bases, with 8 bases between the two germline ends. From germline, CDR1 is SGHNT and CDR2 YYREEE (reference sequence).

The rearrangement links TRBV5-1 to TRBJ2-5, with a possible D match to TRBD2 (6 bases). Germline V lookup: CDR1 SGHRS, CDR2 YFSETQ. The CDR3 covers 15 residues. The germline V and J ends were trimmed by 4 bases and 4 bases, with 17 bases remaining between them. The CDR3 DNA reads as TGCGCCAGCAGCATCGATAATGGGGGAGGAGAGACCCAGTACTTC. This gives the protein CASSIDNGGGETQYF.

Notes on this clone: Other DNA sequences in the same sample also yield this CDR3. In DNA, the CDR3 is TGTGCCAGCAGCGGGTACGAGCAGTACTTC. Its protein is CASSGYEQYF. This chain joins TRBV11-2 and TRBJ2-7; the D is unclear. Per the germline V gene, CDR1 is SGHAT and CDR2 is FQNNGV. The CDR3 sequence is 10 residues long. V lost 5 bases and J lost 4, with 3 bases in between.

CDR3 amino acids: CASSLAALAWTDTQYF. Here the CDR3 DNA reads TGCGCCAGCAGCTTGGCCGCGCTAGCGTGGACAGATACGCAGTATTTT. The chain carries TRBV5-1 and TRBJ2-3; D is perhaps TRBD2 (6 bases). V was pared by 0 bases and J by 3 bases, with 14 bases between. This CDR3 has 16 residues. Per the germline V gene, CDR1 is SGHRS and CDR2 is YFSETQ.

A note on this clone: The same CDR3 can be traced to other DNA sequences in this sample. J is TRBJ1-1 and V is TRBV18; the D gene is possibly TRBD1 (5 bases). The CDR3 is 11 residues long. Germline V gene sequence: CDR1 KGHSH, CDR2 LQKENI. The V end lost 6 bases, the J end lost 4 bases, and 6 bases lay between the germline ends. CDR3 amino acids: CASSQGTEAFF. The CDR3 DNA reads as TGTGCCAGCTCCCAGGGCACTGAAGCTTTCTTT.